This TCR beta chain comes out of a study of cytomegalovirus exposure and HLA in healthy donors. Researchers ran the PCR with 60 Vbeta and 13 Jbeta primers. TCRdb's copy holds only in-frame clones and misses some; the assay was immunoSEQ multiplex PCR. The table shows 200,000 or so clones, with around 80% occurring only once. V was pared by 2 bases and J by 2 bases, with 11 bases between. CDR1 and CDR2 from the germline V gene are SGHRS and YFSETQ. This CDR3 has 14 residues. The source is a boy younger than 10 in good health and CMV-seronegative. The V call is TRBV5-1, the J call TRBJ2-7; perhaps TRBD1 as D (6 bases). Sample: PBMCs. This chain's CDR3 is CASSLSGQTYEQYF. The CDR3 nucleotides read TGCGCCAGCAGCTTAAGTGGACAGACCTACGAGCAGTACTTC.